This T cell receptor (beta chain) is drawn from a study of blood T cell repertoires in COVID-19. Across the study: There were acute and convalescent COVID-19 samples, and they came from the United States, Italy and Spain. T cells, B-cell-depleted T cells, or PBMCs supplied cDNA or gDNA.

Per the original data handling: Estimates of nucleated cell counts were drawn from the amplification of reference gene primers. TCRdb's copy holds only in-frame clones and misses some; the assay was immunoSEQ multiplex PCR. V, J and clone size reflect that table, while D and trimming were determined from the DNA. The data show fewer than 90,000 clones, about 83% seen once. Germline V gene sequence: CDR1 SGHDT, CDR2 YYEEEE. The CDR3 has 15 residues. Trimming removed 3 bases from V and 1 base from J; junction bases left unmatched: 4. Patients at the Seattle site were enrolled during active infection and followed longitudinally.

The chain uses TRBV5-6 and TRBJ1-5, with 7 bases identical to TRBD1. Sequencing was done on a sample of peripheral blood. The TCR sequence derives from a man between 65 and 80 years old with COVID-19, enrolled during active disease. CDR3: CASSYRGWSNQPQHF. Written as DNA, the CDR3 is TGTGCCAGCAGCTACAGGGGTTGGAGCAATCAGCCCCAGCATTTT.